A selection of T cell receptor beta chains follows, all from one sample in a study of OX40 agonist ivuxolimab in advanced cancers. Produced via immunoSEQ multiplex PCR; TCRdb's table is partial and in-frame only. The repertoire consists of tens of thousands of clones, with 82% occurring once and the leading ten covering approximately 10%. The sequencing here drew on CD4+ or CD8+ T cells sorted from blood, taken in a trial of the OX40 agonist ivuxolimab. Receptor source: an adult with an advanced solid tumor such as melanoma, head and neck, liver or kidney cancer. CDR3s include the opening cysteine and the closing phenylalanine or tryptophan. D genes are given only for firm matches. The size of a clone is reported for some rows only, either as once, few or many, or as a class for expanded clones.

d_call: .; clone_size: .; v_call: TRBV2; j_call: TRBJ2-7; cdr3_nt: TGTGCCAGCAGTGATAGGTACGAGCAGTACTTC; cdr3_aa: CASSDRYEQYF
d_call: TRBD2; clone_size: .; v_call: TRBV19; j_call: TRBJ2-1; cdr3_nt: TGTGCCAGTAGTCCCGCCGGGACTACAACCATTGAGCAGTTCTTC; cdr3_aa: CASSPAGTTTIEQFF
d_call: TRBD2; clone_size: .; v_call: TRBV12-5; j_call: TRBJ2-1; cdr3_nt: TGTGCTAGTGGTTTGGTACCGACAGCAGCGGGAGGGCCCAATGAGCAGTTCTTC; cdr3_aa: CASGLVPTAAGGPNEQFF
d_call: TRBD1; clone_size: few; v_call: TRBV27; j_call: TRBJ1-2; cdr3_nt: TGTGCCAGCAGTCCACAGGGGCTAGGTGGCTACACCTTC; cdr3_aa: CASSPQGLGGYTF
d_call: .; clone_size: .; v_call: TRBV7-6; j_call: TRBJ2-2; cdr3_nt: TGTGCCAGCAGCTTGGAGGTCGGCACCGGGGAGCTGTTTTTT; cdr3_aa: CASSLEVGTGELFF
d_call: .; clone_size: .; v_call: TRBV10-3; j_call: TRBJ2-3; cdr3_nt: TGTGCCAGTAAAGAAGGGCTTAGCACAGATACGCAGTATTTT; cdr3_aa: CASKEGLSTDTQYF
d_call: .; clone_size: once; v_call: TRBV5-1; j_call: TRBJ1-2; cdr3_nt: TGCGCCAGCAGCTTGGGTGGGGGCTATGGCTACACCTTC; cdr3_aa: CASSLGGGYGYTF
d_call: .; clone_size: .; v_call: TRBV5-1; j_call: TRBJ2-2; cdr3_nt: TGCGCCAGCAGCTTATGGGGCACCGGGGAGCTGTTTTTT; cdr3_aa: CASSLWGTGELFF
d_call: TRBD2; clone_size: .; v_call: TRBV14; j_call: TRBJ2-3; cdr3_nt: TGTGCCAGCAGCGCCCGCCTGGGACTAGCGGGTATGAATACGCAGTATTTT; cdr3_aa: CASSARLGLAGMNTQYF
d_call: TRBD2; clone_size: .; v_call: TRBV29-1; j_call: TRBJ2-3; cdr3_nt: TGCAGCGTTGTCCGGGCGGGAGTTGGGACAGATACGCAGTATTTT; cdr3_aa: CSVVRAGVGTDTQYF
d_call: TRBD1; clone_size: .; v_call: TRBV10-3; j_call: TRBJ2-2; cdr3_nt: TGTGCCATCACTCCGGGGACAGGCGGCGCCGGGGAGCTGTTTTTT; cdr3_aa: CAITPGTGGAGELFF
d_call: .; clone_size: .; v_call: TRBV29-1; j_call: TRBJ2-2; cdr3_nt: TGCAGCGTTGGTGGTGGGGGGCGTCTAGGGAGCGGGGAGCTGTTTTTT; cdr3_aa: CSVGGGGRLGSGELFF
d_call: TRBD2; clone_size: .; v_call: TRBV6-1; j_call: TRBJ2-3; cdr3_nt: TGTGCCAGCAGACTAGCGGGGGGATCAGATACGCAGTATTTT; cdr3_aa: CASRLAGGSDTQYF
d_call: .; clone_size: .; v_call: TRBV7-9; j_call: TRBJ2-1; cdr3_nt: TGTGCCAGCAGCTTACAGGGACTCTACGTGCTGGAGCAGTTCTTC; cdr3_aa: CASSLQGLYVLEQFF
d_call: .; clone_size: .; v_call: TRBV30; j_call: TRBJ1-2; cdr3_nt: TGTGCCTGGAGTGTTCGGCGGGGCTACACCTTC; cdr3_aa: CAWSVRRGYTF
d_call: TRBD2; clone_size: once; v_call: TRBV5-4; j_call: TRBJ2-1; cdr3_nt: TGTGCCAGCAGCTTGGTTGCGGGAGGTCAGAATGAGCAGTTCTTC; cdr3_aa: CASSLVAGGQNEQFF
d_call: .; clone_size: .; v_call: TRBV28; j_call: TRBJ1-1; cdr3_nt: TGTGCCACCGCATTCAACAGGAACACTGAAGCTTTCTTT; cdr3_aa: CATAFNRNTEAFF
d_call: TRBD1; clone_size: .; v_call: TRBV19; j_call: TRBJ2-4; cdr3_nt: TGTGCCAGTAACCCGGGACAGGGAAAATACCTCGGCATTCAGTACTTC; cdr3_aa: CASNPGQGKYLGIQYF
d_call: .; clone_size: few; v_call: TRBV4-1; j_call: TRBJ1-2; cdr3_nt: TGCGCCAGCAGCCCCCAAGTAGCTAACTATGGCTACACCTTC; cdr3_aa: CASSPQVANYGYTF
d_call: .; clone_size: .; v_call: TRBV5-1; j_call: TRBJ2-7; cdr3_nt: TGCGCCAGCCATAACTCTAGATCCTACGAGCAGTACTTC; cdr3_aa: CASHNSRSYEQYF
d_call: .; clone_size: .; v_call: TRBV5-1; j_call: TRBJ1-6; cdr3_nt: TGCGCCAGCAGCCTTCGATCACAGGGTTCTATCCCCTATAATTCACCCCTCCACTTT; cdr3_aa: CASSLRSQGSIPYNSPLHF
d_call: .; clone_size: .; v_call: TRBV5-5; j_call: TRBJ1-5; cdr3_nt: TGTGCCAGCAGCTTGGTATCAGGGGTGGTTCAGCCCCAGCATTTT; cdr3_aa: CASSLVSGVVQPQHF
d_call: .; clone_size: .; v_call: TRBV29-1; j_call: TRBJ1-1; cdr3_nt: TGCAGCGTGGACAACTCGGGAGATGAAGCTTTCTTT; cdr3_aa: CSVDNSGDEAFF
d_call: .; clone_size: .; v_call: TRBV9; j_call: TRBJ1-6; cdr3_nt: TGTGCCAGCAGCGTAAAAGGCGTGGGGTCACCCCTCCACTTT; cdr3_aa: CASSVKGVGSPLHF
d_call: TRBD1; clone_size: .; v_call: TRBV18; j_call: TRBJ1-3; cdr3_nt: TGTGCCAGCTCACCGATCATGGGACAGGCGAAAGGAAACACCATATATTTT; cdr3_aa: CASSPIMGQAKGNTIYF
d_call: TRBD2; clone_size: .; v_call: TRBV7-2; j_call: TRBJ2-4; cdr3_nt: TGTGCCAGCAGCCCCCATAGCGGGAGCGTAGCCAAAAACATTCAGTACTTC; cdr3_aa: CASSPHSGSVAKNIQYF
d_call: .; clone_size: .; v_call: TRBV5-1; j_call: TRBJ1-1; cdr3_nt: TGCGCCAGCAGCTTGGGACAGATTAGGGTTGATGCTTTCTTT; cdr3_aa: CASSLGQIRVDAFF
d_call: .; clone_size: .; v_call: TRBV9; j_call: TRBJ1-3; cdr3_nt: TGTGCCAGCAGCGCCGCATTAGGAAACACCATATATTTT; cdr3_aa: CASSAALGNTIYF
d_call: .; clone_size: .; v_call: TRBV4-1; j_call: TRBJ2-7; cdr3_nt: TGCGCCAGCAGCTCCCCCGGGACTCGGGAGCAGTACTTC; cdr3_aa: CASSSPGTREQYF